The 17 T cell receptor beta chains in this list originate from one sample, sequenced in a study of T cell changes during pregnancy in multiple sclerosis. Assay: immunoSEQ multiplex PCR; the TCRdb copy retains only in-frame clones and omits some. This repertoire shows about 94,000 clones, roughly 92% found once; its top ten account for 0.99%. The sequences come from peripheral blood, collected after pregnancy. Every receptor here comes from a female donor with multiple sclerosis, enrolled in a pregnancy study.

The chain has TRBV4-2 and TRBJ2-7, with 7 bases identical to TRBD2. Germline V gives CDR1 LGHNA, CDR2 YNFKEQ. J was trimmed by 6 bases and V by 4 bases; bases with no gene match: 12. This CDR3 has 15 residues. The CDR3 DNA sequence: TGTGCCAGCAGCCCCCCGGGGGGAGGCAGAGGCGAGCAGTACTTC. This translates into CASSPPGGGRGEQYF.

The rearrangement links TRBV5-1 to TRBJ2-1, with 7 positions matching TRBD2. The ends lost 3 bases at V and 4 bases at J; junction bases unmatched: 10. Germline V gene data show CDR1 as SGHRS and CDR2 as YFSETQ. The CDR3 covers 16 residues. CDR3 nucleotide sequence: TGCGCCAGCAGCTCGGATCCCCAGCGGGGTTACAATGAGCAGTTCTTC. Its translation is CASSSDPQRGYNEQFF.

This clone was seen once. This sequence joins TRBV11-2 and TRBJ2-7; a weak D match, TRBD2 (7 bases). The CDR3 extends over 12 amino acids. V dropped 5 bases and J dropped 4 bases, with 9 bases sitting between them. Germline CDR1 is SGHAT and CDR2 is FQNNGV. CDR3 coding DNA: TGTGCCAGCAGCGGGAGGGGGTACGAGCAGTACTTC. Encoded protein: CASSGRGYEQYF.

The J gene is TRBJ2-4, the V gene TRBV7-2; TRBD2 agrees at 7 bases. Trimming took 5 bases from V and 6 from J; bases not matched to a gene: 4. Germline assignment: CDR1 SGHTA and CDR2 FQGNSA. The length of the CDR3 is 13 residues. The chain's CDR3 is CASSRGEGNIQYF. CDR3 DNA sequence: TGTGCCAGCAGCCGGGGGGAGGGAAACATTCAGTACTTC.

The J gene is TRBJ2-7, the V gene TRBV5-1, with 9 bases fitting TRBD1. V lost 4 bases, J lost 6 bases, and 11 bases stayed unmatched. Looked up from germline, CDR1 is SGHRS and CDR2 is YFSETQ. The CDR3 consists of 15 residues. The CDR3 region is CASSAGTGILSEQYF. CDR3 in DNA: TGCGCCAGCAGCGCAGGGACAGGGATTCTTTCCGAGCAGTACTTC.

The rearrangement uses TRBV27 and TRBJ1-2; a possible D gene is TRBD1 (5 bases). Deletions cut 4 bases from V and 5 bases from J, with 8 bases between. Germline V gene data show CDR1 as MNHEY and CDR2 as SMNVEV (reference sequence). The CDR3 spans 12 residues. CDR3: CASSSGYYGYTF. CDR3 nucleotides: TGTGCCAGCAGTTCAGGGTATTATGGCTACACCTTC.

V gene TRBV18 combines with J gene TRBJ2-7; TRBD2 matches at 9 bases. Germline-derived CDR1 and CDR2 are KGHSH and LQKENI. CDR3 size: 15 residues. The junction had 6 bases not matched to a gene; V was cut back by 1 base and J by 5 bases. The CDR3 here is CASSPRTSEIHEQYF. The DNA for the CDR3 is TGTGCCAGCTCACCACGGACTAGCGAGATCCACGAGCAGTACTTC.

The chain links TRBV5-1 to TRBJ2-3; perhaps TRBD2 as D (5 bases). Looked up from germline, CDR1 is SGHRS and CDR2 is YFSETQ. CDR3 length equals 15 residues. V was pared by 4 bases and J by 0 bases, with 12 bases between. For the CDR3, the DNA is TGCGCCAGCAGCACCCGGTCGGGGAGCACAGATACGCAGTATTTT. Encoded protein: CASSTRSGSTDTQYF.

The chain is built from TRBV19 and TRBJ2-7; D is uncertain. Trimming removed 0 bases at V and 3 bases at J, with 9 bases between. Germline loops: CDR1 LNHDA, CDR2 SQIVND (reference sequence). This CDR3 spans 14 amino acids. The CDR3 sequence: CASSIDPSGYEQYF. The CDR3 DNA is TGTGCCAGTAGTATAGACCCCTCCGGCTACGAGCAGTACTTC. Using reference TRBV19 and TRBJ2-7 for the parts outside the CDR3, the full variable domain is DGGITQSPKYLFRKEGQNVTLSCEQNLNHDAMYWYRQDPGQGLRLIYYSQIVNDFQKGDIAEGYSVSREKKESFPLTVTSAQKNPTAFYLCASSIDPSGYEQYFGPGTRLTVT.

The chain recombines TRBV19 with TRBJ1-5; D call uncertain. Germline V gene sequence: CDR1 LNHDA, CDR2 SQIVND (reference sequence). This CDR3 is built from 15 residues. Deletions cut 3 bases from V and 2 bases from J, with 11 bases between. CDR3 DNA sequence: TGTGCCAGTAGTATGTCCGGGGTGGGCAATCAGCCCCAGCATTTT. The encoded protein is CASSMSGVGNQPQHF. The whole variable domain, filled in from reference TRBV19 and TRBJ1-5, reads DGGITQSPKYLFRKEGQNVTLSCEQNLNHDAMYWYRQDPGQGLRLIYYSQIVNDFQKGDIAEGYSVSREKKESFPLTVTSAQKNPTAFYLCASSMSGVGNQPQHFGDGTRLSIL.

This clone was seen a single time. V gene TRBV6-6 combines with J gene TRBJ2-7; 8 bases are a match to TRBD2. The CDR3 has 15 amino acids. After removal of 0 bases from V and 4 bases from J, the junction contained 5 bases not matched to a gene. Germline CDR1 reads MNHNY; CDR2 reads SVGAGI (reference sequence). DNA for the CDR3: TGTGCCAGCAGTTACTCGAGCGGGAGTGCGTACGAGCAGTACTTC. Amino acids: CASSYSSGSAYEQYF.

The V and J genes are TRBV7-8 and TRBJ2-1; 7 bases agree with TRBD1. The CDR3 length is 15 residues. Per germline, CDR1 SGHVS and CDR2 FQNEAQ. The V segment lost 5 bases and the J segment 4 bases; nucleotides outside the gene matches: 8. CDR3 loop: CASSARGTVYNEQFF. The CDR3 nucleotides read TGTGCCAGCAGCGCGCGTGGGACAGTATACAATGAGCAGTTCTTC. Full variable domain (rest looked up from reference TRBV7-8 and TRBJ2-1): GAGVSQSPRYKVAKRGQDVALRCDPISGHVSLFWYQQALGQGPEFLTYFQNEAQLDKSGLPSDRFFAERPEGSVSTLKIQRTQQEDSAVYLCASSARGTVYNEQFFGPGTRLTVL.

V gene TRBV7-3 combines with J gene TRBJ2-3; D not resolved. Germline V gives CDR1 SGHTA, CDR2 FQGTGA. This CDR3 spans 15 amino acids. V lost 1 base and J 0 bases, leaving 8 bases between the germline ends. As DNA, the CDR3 is TGTGCCAGCAGCTTAAGCGGAGTTAGCACAGATACGCAGTATTTT. This sequence encodes CASSLSGVSTDTQYF.

This sequence joins TRBV6-1 and TRBJ1-1, with 12 positions matching TRBD1. The CDR3 loop spans 14 amino acids. Per the germline V gene, CDR1 is MNHNS and CDR2 is SASEGT. Losses at the gene ends were 7 bases for V and 6 bases for J; bases not matched to a gene: 6. For the CDR3, the DNA is TGTGCCAGCATTCGGGACAGGGGGCTCTCTGAAGCTTTCTTT. Amino acids: CASIRDRGLSEAFF.

The V call is TRBV13, the J call TRBJ2-7, with 13 bases matching TRBD2. The ends lost 5 bases at V and 2 bases at J; junction bases unmatched: 3. Germline CDR1 and CDR2: PRHDT and FYEKMQ (reference sequence). The CDR3 spans 15 residues. CDR3 sequence reads: CASSAGLAGAYEQYF. CDR3 nucleotides: TGTGCCAGCAGCGCAGGACTAGCGGGGGCCTACGAGCAGTACTTC.

The chain carries TRBV9 and TRBJ2-3; TRBD2 matches 8 bases. The CDR3 is made up of 14 amino acids. CDR1 and CDR2 (germline): SGDLS, YYNGEE. V shed 7 bases, J shed 2 bases, and the junction held 6 bases outside the gene matches. The CDR3 loop reads CASDAGGTTDTQYF. The CDR3 coding sequence is TGTGCCAGCGATGCGGGAGGCACCACAGATACGCAGTATTTT.

The J gene is TRBJ2-7, the V gene TRBV5-5; TRBD1 is a possible D gene (5 bases). The CDR3 runs 13 residues. V lost 0 bases to trimming and J lost 2 bases, with 6 bases between them. Germline V CDR1 and CDR2: SGHKS, YYEKEE (reference sequence). CDR3 residues: CASSLGTTYEQYF. CDR3 coding DNA: TGTGCCAGCAGCTTGGGGACAACCTACGAGCAGTACTTC.